This T cell receptor (beta chain) was profiled in a study of cytomegalovirus exposure and HLA in healthy donors (dated by TCRdb to 2017 to 2019). Regarding the study in general: An earlier analysis of a few hundred of the donors reported 276 Gb of sequence data and about 120 million unique TCR beta sequences obtained from 180 million or so T cells. About 300 gigabases of sequencing data and tens of millions of unique TCR sequences were included in an early release covering several hundred HLA-typed donors. Of the roughly 400 genotyped donors, 65% to 90% fell in the genetic ancestry cluster associated with self-reported Caucasian donors. The study was designed to test whether signatures of past pathogen exposure could be identified by cataloging public T cell receptors. The T cell repertoires of around 730 subjects were profiled by immunosequencing and related to cytomegalovirus serostatus. A separate validation cohort of 90 to 150 different subjects was used in addition to the roughly 720-subject first cohort. The study combined high-throughput TCR immunosequencing, statistical association of individual TCRs with disease status, and machine learning to predict cytomegalovirus infection status. To study patterns of TCR occurrence, a later analysis re-analyzed previously published TCR beta repertoires from several hundred donors and added high-resolution HLA genotyping. In the later analysis, no new phenotypic data were used to find candidate immune exposures; instead, reliance was placed on TCR beta sequences and their occurrence across donors. In an earlier analysis of 587 of the donors, high-throughput TCR beta sequencing was used to judge whether each TCR beta V gene segment behaved as functional or pseudogenic. Donor age, sex, ethnicity and CMV serostatus were collected together with the repertoire data. A later genetic analysis used genome-wide SNP genotypes for about 60% of the roughly 670 donors, treating that subset as a discovery cohort. All discovery cohort repertoires had been generated on a single sequencing platform. HLA typing covered class I and class II loci at four-digit resolution. Typing coverage differed by locus: A, B, C, DRB1 and DQB1 were typed in roughly 620-640 donors, DQA1 in approximately 520, DPA1 in approximately 600, and DPB1 in around 490. Roughly 5 DR-DQ haplotypes were handled as single units for association and clustering, since linkage in the cohort was strong. Among some 400 genotyped donors of the cohort, an average of around 250,000 unique TCR beta nucleotide sequences was sequenced per donor, of which roughly 17% were non-productive. Study-wide findings and limitations: According to a later genetic analysis, donors in an Asian-associated ancestry cluster had fewer N-insertions in productive TCRs than the roughly 670-donor mean. The classifier was reported to diagnose cytomegalovirus status with high specificity and sensitivity in both the original and validation cohorts. In a later analysis, most CMV-associated TCR beta chains were found to appear HLA-restricted, with HLA associations seemingly driven largely by CMV exposure. This cohort had only TCR beta chains sequenced, and the lack of alpha or paired-chain data limited which features could be detected. In a later analysis, HLA-associated TCR beta chains showed more clonal expansion and lower generation probabilities than non-associated chains that were equally common. The authors suggested that the approach could potentially be extended to other disease states and immunological phenotypes. Assigning TCR associations to individual alleles was difficult when HLA alleles, especially DR and DQ, strongly co-occurred. Some IMGT-functional V segments, including TRBV6-2 and TRBV6-3, could not be told apart with the 87-base-pair reads, so those segments were excluded. Immune exposure information for the cohort was limited to CMV serostatus. Linkage disequilibrium might explain the correlated functional status among segregating V segments, but an unknown experimental factor could not be ruled out. Several of the top co-occurrence clusters appeared to be linked to parvovirus B19, influenza, CMV and Epstein-Barr virus, according to a later analysis. In the study, about 150 TCR beta chains were listed as associated with cytomegalovirus. The sequencing pipeline was judged likely to have produced a cluster of highly shared sequence variants as a technical artifact. A later genetic analysis associated a missense DCLRE1C variant with V-gene and J-gene trimming of TCR beta chains, and an independent cohort replicated the association. Presence/absence analyses assumed roughly uniform sequencing depth across donors, an assumption that may not hold. Because HLA typing was missing for some donors at each locus, association tests included only the typed subset. Because counts were too low, 15 to 20 rarely observed V segments, including chromosome 9 orphons, were left out of the earlier analysis of 500 to 650 of the donors. Three of the identified cytomegalovirus-associated TCR beta chains were confirmed in vitro to be specific for cytomegalovirus antigens. A further reported finding was that TCR beta sequences accurately predicted the HLA-A and HLA-B alleles for most subjects in the first cohort. Most TCR sequences were seen in very few donors, while some public TCRs were found in many individuals. According to a later analysis, TCR association rates differed among HLA loci, with DRB1 alleles showing the most associated TCRs and HLA-C alleles showing the fewest. An earlier analysis of approximately 500 of the donors showed that most TCR beta V segments appeared in productive rearrangements either about 90% or about 30% of the time, which broadly matched IMGT annotations. Specific HLA alleles were associated with roughly 17,000 TCR beta sequences at a false discovery rate of 0.05 in a later analysis.

Trimming accounts for 6 bases at V and 0 bases at J, while the number of junction bases matched to no gene is 11. Looking up the germline V gene (reference sequence) yields CDR1 LNHDA and CDR2 SQIVND. Inclusive of the bounding cysteine and phenylalanine, the CDR3 is 18 residues long. Only the CDR3 DNA stays, 54 bases, in frame from base 1. A note on this clone: The antigen it recognizes is unknown. No base quality information exists; no much larger clone differs at one position.

The cohort was made up of 650 to 700 healthy bone marrow donors. Cohort members were all nominally healthy when sampled, although unrecorded immune exposures were likely present. The donor was CMV seropositive and was included in the group of 250 to 300 seropositive cohort members. A peripheral blood sample was provided by each donor, and peripheral blood mononuclear cells were used for TCR beta sequencing. The Qiagen DNeasy Blood Extraction Kit was used to extract genomic DNA from the blood cell samples. Library preparation employed the immunoSEQ multiplex PCR assay. A mixture of 60 forward primers for TCR Vbeta segments and 13 reverse primers for TCR Jbeta segments was used in the multiplex PCR. The CDR3 region of rearranged TCR beta genes was amplified from genomic DNA by a multiplex PCR assay. On the Illumina HiSeq System, the amplified TCR beta libraries were sequenced as 87-base-pair reads. The paper's data handling went like this. A later analysis tallied tens of millions of unique TCR beta chains across the 650 to 750 repertoires, and around 10 million of those chains were shared by two or more donors. Raw reads were error-corrected and collapsed into unique sequences with a nearest-neighbor algorithm that merged closely related sequences to remove PCR and sequencing errors. Alignment of CDR3 sequences to IMGT reference sequences was used to assign V, D and J gene segments. For a sequence to be retained, a match of at least six nucleotides to both a V gene segment and a J gene segment was required. Rearrangements were called productive when the CDR3 lacked stop codons and stayed in frame with V and J; all others were non-productive. CDR3 was defined according to IMGT convention as the region running from the second conserved V-encoded cysteine to the conserved J-encoded phenylalanine. In an earlier analysis of 550 to 650 of the donors, sequences lacking an unambiguous match to a single V gene segment were excluded. An earlier analysis of a few hundred of the donors classified V segments as functional when productive rearrangements were above 56.7% and as segregating when the standard deviation between donors was above 5%. To diagnose cytomegalovirus status from the catalog of TCR beta chain sequences, a statistical classification framework was built. In a later analysis, V and J genes were assigned by comparing TCR nucleotide sequences against IMGT/GENE-DB human TR gene sequences. A later analysis assigned CDR3 sequences and most-parsimonious VDJ recombination scenarios with the TCRdist pipeline. In a later analysis, each TCR beta chain was defined by its CDR3 amino acid sequence together with its V-gene family, and reads lacking a unique V-gene family were excluded. To address suspected cross-contamination and a sequencing artifact, a later analysis removed several hundred highly shared, low-generation-probability nucleotide sequences. In a later analysis, a clonal expansion index was calculated for each public chain from normalized within-repertoire ranks of inferred template counts. In a later analysis, generation probabilities were computed using a VDJ recombination model fitted to out-of-frame rearrangements, and the results were checked against IGoR. A later analysis scored TCR-TCR, TCR-HLA and TCR-CMV co-occurrence with hypergeometric tests, applying a repertoire-size bias correction to TCR pairs. To estimate false discovery rates, a later analysis permuted the HLA or CMV assignments 20 times. In a later analysis, co-occurring TCRs were grouped using DBSCAN, and TCRdist sequence similarity was added for clustering within HLA-allele-positive subsets. Repertoires with fewer than 30,000 or more than 120,000 public chains, plus five repertoires with anomalous nucleotide sharing, were excluded from co-occurrence clustering. The source is immuneACCESS, and TCRdb retained only in-frame sequences with V and J called. Part of the clones is not carried over; for the studies checked, unresolved V genes explain less than half of this, and the remainder is unexplained. Clone size and V and J calls were adopted from that table, with D and trimming inferred from the DNA. Recorded for this sample are about 76,000 clones; just under 80% of them occurred a single time. About 8.2% of the sample belongs to the ten largest clones.

This clonotype was obtained from a woman aged 40-49 years in good health and CMV-seropositive. Recombination connected TRBV19 to TRBJ1-5; the junction holds 10 bases that match TRBD1. Sequenced: PBMCs. In nucleotides, the sequence is TGTGCCAGTAGCTCCGTACGACAGGGGGCTTATAGCAATCAGCCCCAGCATTTT. The encoded protein is CASSSVRQGAYSNQPQHF. With all but the CDR3 taken from the reference TRBV19 and TRBJ1-5 genes, the full variable domain is: DGGITQSPKYLFRKEGQNVTLSCEQNLNHDAMYWYRQDPGQGLRLIYYSQIVNDFQKGDIAEGYSVSREKKESFPLTVTSAQKNPTAFYLCASSSVRQGAYSNQPQHFGDGTRLSIL.